The 9 T cell receptor beta chains below were found in one sample sequenced in a study of OX40 agonist ivuxolimab in advanced cancers. TCRdb's copy holds only in-frame clones and misses some; the assay was immunoSEQ multiplex PCR. The data show around 60,000 clones, 77% seen once. Sequencing used CD4+ or CD8+ T cells sorted from blood, obtained in a trial of the OX40 agonist ivuxolimab. These receptors were taken from an adult with an advanced solid tumor such as melanoma, head and neck, liver or kidney cancer.

The chain recombines TRBV11-2 with TRBJ1-1; no firm D call. Trimming shortened V by 0 bases and J by 0 bases, and 8 bases separated the two germline ends. The CDR3 is made up of 15 amino acids. Germline CDR1 reads SGHAT; CDR2 reads FQNNGV. For the CDR3, the DNA is TGTGCCAGCAGCTTAGATCTGGCGGTGAACACTGAAGCTTTCTTT. This sequence encodes CASSLDLAVNTEAFF.

This clone has only one observation. The chain links TRBV28 to TRBJ1-5; weak D call: TRBD1 (6 bases). The CDR3 totals 16 residues. V was clipped by 5 bases and J by 3 bases, with 17 bases between them. Germline V gene lookup returns CDR1 MDHEN and CDR2 SYDVKM. CDR3 sequence (DNA): TGTGCCAGCAGTCTCTCATTAACAGGGCCCAATCAGCCCCAGCATTTT. Protein sequence: CASSLSLTGPNQPQHF.

A word on this clone: Given a much more abundant clone one base away, this may be a read error. The rearrangement links TRBV5-4 to TRBJ2-1; a weak D match, TRBD2 (6 bases). The germline V and J ends were trimmed by 4 bases and 4 bases, with 9 bases remaining between them. The CDR3 contains 13 residues. Germline values: CDR1 SGHNT, CDR2 YYREEE (reference sequence). CDR3 DNA: TGTGCCAGCAGCCGGGACTCTTACAATGAGCAGTTCTTC. Translation: CASSRDSYNEQFF. Full variable domain (remainder filled in from reference TRBV5-4 and TRBJ2-1): ETGVTQSPTHLIKTRGQQVTLRCSSQSGHNTVSWYQQALGQGPQFIFQYYREEENGRGNFPPRFSGLQFPNYSSELNVNALELDDSALYLCASSRDSYNEQFFGPGTRLTVL.

The chain's CDR3 is CASGLATATGELFF. CDR3 nucleotide sequence: TGTGCTAGTGGTTTGGCGACAGCGACCGGGGAGCTGTTTTTT. V usage is TRBV12-5 and J usage is TRBJ2-2, with D possibly matching TRBD1 (5 bases). The CDR3 loop spans 14 amino acids. Germline V lookup: CDR1 LGHNT, CDR2 FRNRAP. With 1 base removed from V and 5 bases from J, the gap between germline ends came to 8 bases.

This clone was seen only a few times. This chain uses TRBV7-2 with TRBJ2-5; TRBD2 is a possible D gene (5 bases). This CDR3 comprises 13 residues. CDR1 is SGHTA and CDR2 is FQGNSA in the germline V gene. V lost 6 bases and J lost 1, with 9 bases in between. The CDR3 bases are TGTGCCAGCAGTATAGCGTTCCAAGAGACCCAGTACTTC. This gives the protein CASSIAFQETQYF.

This clone was detected a few times. The chain has TRBV6-6 and TRBJ1-1, with 7 bases matching TRBD1. V shed 2 bases, J shed 0 bases, and the junction held 0 bases outside the gene matches. The CDR3 length is 14 residues. CDR1 and CDR2 (germline): MNHNY, SVGAGI (reference sequence). CDR3 residues: CASSYGQVNTEAFF. In DNA, the CDR3 is TGTGCCAGCAGTTACGGACAGGTGAACACTGAAGCTTTCTTT.

The chain couples TRBV19 to TRBJ1-1, with TRBD1 identical over 7 bases. The CDR3 length is 14 residues. Trimming cost V 4 bases and J 1 base; bases outside gene matches: 3. Germline V gene sequence: CDR1 LNHDA, CDR2 SQIVND (reference sequence). This chain's CDR3 is CASSKRQGNTEAFF. CDR3 bases: TGTGCCAGTAGTAAACGACAGGGGAACACTGAAGCTTTCTTT.

V gene TRBV4-2 combines with J gene TRBJ1-5; 7 nucleotides line up with TRBD1. Trimming cost V 6 bases and J 3 bases; bases outside gene matches: 5. The CDR3 covers 14 residues. Germline-derived CDR1 and CDR2 are LGHNA and YNFKEQ. The CDR3 sequence is CASSPGQDNQPQHF. CDR3 nucleotide sequence: TGTGCCAGCAGTCCTGGACAGGACAATCAGCCCCAGCATTTT.

This chain joins TRBV19 and TRBJ2-7; D may correspond to TRBD1 or TRBD2 (5 bases each). The CDR3 has 12 residues. With 10 bases removed from V and 1 base from J, the gap between germline ends came to 11 bases. Per the germline V gene, CDR1 is LNHDA and CDR2 is SQIVND (reference sequence). The CDR3 sequence: CATAGASYEQYF. The CDR3 DNA reads TGTGCCACTGCCGGGGCATCCTACGAGCAGTACTTC.